These 19 T cell receptor beta chains share one sample of origin, sequenced in a study of T cell repertoires in cytomegalovirus infection. TCRdb re-called the reads with MiXCR, one entry per CDR3 protein. The data show 450,000 to 600,000 distinct CDR3 sequences, 33% seen once. These receptors' antigens are unknown. This material consisted of cultured PBMCs, taken from culture after CMV antigen stimulation. These receptors all come from a human donor in good health (CMV status not recorded). Some clones in this sample may be carry-over from other donors' samples.

The gene calls are TRBV20-1 and TRBJ2-2; 9 nucleotides align to TRBD2. Trimming took 0 bases from V and 7 from J; bases not matched to a gene: 6. The CDR3 is 15 residues long. CDR1 is DFQATT, CDR2 SNEGSKA, per germline (reference sequence). The CDR3 is CSARDWTSDDGELFF. CDR3 nucleotide sequence: TGCAGTGCTAGAGATTGGACTAGCGACGACGGGGAGCTGTTTTTT.

V is TRBV11-2 and J is TRBJ2-7; 10 bases fit TRBD2. The trim removed 1 base at V and 2 bases at J, leaving 2 bases unmatched. CDR1 SGHAT and CDR2 FQNNGV come from the germline V gene. This CDR3 is 15 amino acids long. The CDR3 DNA sequence: TGTGCCAGCAGCTTAGGAGCGGGAGGGCCCTACGAGCAGTACGTC. This translates into CASSLGAGGPYEQYV.

This clonotype was recorded at least ten times. At one boundary the junction diverges from the germline segment, which might be a read error. The CDR3 loop reads CASSDLRDSYGQYF. In DNA, the CDR3 is TGTGCCAGCAGTGATCTCAGGGACAGCTACGGGCAGTACTTC. The chain is built from TRBV7-2 and TRBJ2-7, with TRBD1 matching over 7 bases. Looked up from germline, CDR1 is SGHTA and CDR2 is FQGNSA. The CDR3 consists of 14 residues.

V and J are TRBV7-8 and TRBJ2-3; D perhaps matches TRBD2 (5 bases). The V and J ends lost 5 bases and 0 bases respectively, with 12 bases between them. The CDR3 is made up of 15 amino acids. Germline CDR1 and CDR2: SGHVS and FQNEAQ. This chain's CDR3 is CASSPRGYSTDTQYF. In DNA form, the CDR3 reads TGTGCCAGCAGCCCCCGGGGATATAGCACAGATACGCAGTATTTT.

The V and J genes are TRBV30 and TRBJ2-7; the match to TRBD1 covers 7 bases. This CDR3 is 15 amino acids long. The germline V gene has CDR1 GTSNPN and CDR2 SVGIG (reference sequence). The V segment lost 0 bases and the J segment 1 base; nucleotides outside the gene matches: 6. The chain's CDR3 is CAWSVRWDSSYEQYF. In nucleotides, the CDR3 is TGTGCCTGGAGTGTGAGGTGGGACAGTTCCTACGAGCAGTACTTC.

This clonotype was counted a few times. The chain is built from TRBV12-3 or TRBV12-4 and TRBJ2-1; tentative D call: TRBD1 (5 bases). With 8 bases removed from V and 7 bases from J, the gap between germline ends came to 18 bases. The length of the CDR3 is 14 residues. CDR3 amino acids: CASGISQGWNEQFF. The CDR3 nucleotides read TGTGCCAGCGGCATTTCCCAGGGTTGGAATGAGCAGTTCTTC.

The V gene is TRBV7-2, the J gene TRBJ2-2; D could derive from TRBD1 or TRBD2 (5 bases each). This CDR3 comprises 16 residues. Trimming removed 5 bases from V and 6 bases from J, with 19 bases in between. CDR1 SGHTA and CDR2 FQGNSA come from the germline V gene. For the CDR3, the DNA is TGTGCCAGCAGCCCATTCGGGACCACCTCCCCCGGGGAGCTGTTTTTT. It yields the protein CASSPFGTTSPGELFF.

DNA of the CDR3: TGTGCCAGCAGTGAAGCCGGACCCCACTATGGCTACACCTTC. Protein product: CASSEAGPHYGYTF. This chain connects TRBV6-1 to TRBJ1-2; D uncertain. CDR3 size: 14 residues. V was clipped by 0 bases and J by 3 bases, with 8 bases between them. CDR1 is MNHNS, CDR2 SASEGT, per germline.

J is TRBJ2-3 and V is TRBV7-3; D might be TRBD2 (6 bases). CDR3 length: 15 amino acids. The V end was cut by 5 bases, the J end by 3 bases, with 15 bases between. CDR1 and CDR2 from the germline V gene are SGHTA and FQGTGA. The CDR3 DNA sequence: TGTGCCAGCAGCCCGACTAGTCACGGGACAGATACGCAGTATTTT. This encodes CASSPTSHGTDTQYF.

Notes on this clonotype: The CDR3 end shows no conserved phenylalanine or tryptophan, and so a read error is likely. The DNA of the CDR3 is TGTGCCAGCAGTTACTTACGCCCGGGACAGGGGGCGCATGGCCAGTACTCC. This gives the protein CASSYLRPGQGAHGQYS. The V gene is TRBV6-5, the J gene TRBJ2-5; 12 bases are a match to TRBD1. CDR1 and CDR2 from the germline V gene are MNHEY and SVGAGI. The ends lost 1 base at V and 10 bases at J; junction bases unmatched: 13. The CDR3 length is 17 residues.

J is TRBJ2-1 and V is TRBV7-8; D ambiguous. The V gene lost 2 bases and the J gene lost 13 bases, with 9 bases spanning the gap. The CDR3 runs to 11 residues. Germline V gene sequence: CDR1 SGHVS, CDR2 FQNEAQ. The chain's CDR3 is CASSLNFDQFF. DNA for the CDR3: TGTGCCAGCAGCTTAAATTTCGACCAGTTCTTC.

This clonotype has more than one count but fewer than ten. The CDR3 loop reads CASSVASGSSYNEQFF. The CDR3 DNA reads TGCGCCAGCAGCGTCGCTAGCGGCTCCTCCTACAATGAGCAGTTCTTC. This chain uses TRBV4-1 with TRBJ2-1, with 7 bases lining up with TRBD2. Per germline, CDR1 MGHRA and CDR2 YSYEKL. The CDR3 has 16 residues. Losses at the gene ends were 5 bases for V and 0 bases for J; bases not matched to a gene: 7.

The chain recombines TRBV20-1 with TRBJ1-2; 7 bases are shared with TRBD1. Germline V gene sequence: CDR1 DFQATT, CDR2 SNEGSKA (reference sequence). The CDR3 consists of 11 residues. The V gene end was trimmed by 6 bases and the J gene end by 7 bases; junction bases not matched to a gene: 5. The CDR3 DNA reads as TGCAGTGCGGCGACAGGGCTTGGCTACACCTTC. Its protein is CSAATGLGYTF.

This chain uses TRBV6-8 with TRBJ1-2; D unresolved. V lost 0 bases and J lost 0, with 14 bases in between. The CDR3 extends over 17 amino acids. CDR1 MNHGY and CDR2 SAAAGT come from the germline V gene. This CDR3 is CASSYSFFGSANYGYTF. Here the CDR3 DNA reads TGTGCCAGCAGTTACTCGTTTTTCGGATCAGCTAACTATGGCTACACCTTC.

The DNA of the CDR3 is TGTGCCAGCAGATCCGGGGGAGCGGGGGAGACCCAGTACTTC. It specifies CASRSGGAGETQYF. V is TRBV28 and J is TRBJ2-5; 7 bases fit TRBD2. V lost 6 bases and J lost 5; bases outside the gene matches: 9. The CDR3 is made up of 14 amino acids. CDR1 is MDHEN and CDR2 is SYDVKM in the germline V gene.

The chain combines TRBV6-1 with TRBJ2-1; D is possibly TRBD1 (6 bases). The CDR3 extends over 16 amino acids. The V gene lost 2 bases and the J gene lost 8 bases, with 19 bases spanning the gap. From germline, CDR1 is MNHNS and CDR2 SASEGT. CDR3 nucleotides: TGTGCCAGCAGTGAACGGCAGGCAGGGGCTAGGTATGAGCAGTTCTTC. It translates to CASSERQAGARYEQFF.

The rearrangement links TRBV7-2 to TRBJ2-2; D not certain. V shed 2 bases and J shed 5 bases, with 9 bases lying between them. The germline V gene encodes CDR1 SGHTA and CDR2 FQGNSA. The length of the CDR3 is 14 residues. CDR3 amino acids: CASSLSDTTGELFF. CDR3 bases: TGTGCCAGCAGCTTAAGCGATACGACCGGGGAGCTGTTTTTT.

This clonotype has only a few counts. The chain joins TRBV7-2 to TRBJ2-1, with 10 positions matching TRBD2. Germline trimming cut 5 bases from V and 4 bases from J; bases unmatched to any gene: 5. The CDR3 length is 15 residues. From germline, CDR1 is SGHTA and CDR2 FQGNSA. The CDR3 loop reads CASSLTSGDYNEQFF. The CDR3 coding sequence is TGTGCCAGCAGCCTAACTAGCGGGGATTACAATGAGCAGTTCTTC.

The CDR3 DNA reads as TGTGCCAGCAGCTTTGTCGGGGTCACCGGGGAGCTGTTTTTT. The encoded protein is CASSFVGVTGELFF. V gene TRBV5-6 combines with J gene TRBJ2-2; tentatively, D is TRBD2 (5 bases). CDR1 is SGHDT and CDR2 is YYEEEE in the germline V gene. CDR3 length: 14 amino acids. V shed 2 bases and J shed 4 bases, with 9 bases lying between them.